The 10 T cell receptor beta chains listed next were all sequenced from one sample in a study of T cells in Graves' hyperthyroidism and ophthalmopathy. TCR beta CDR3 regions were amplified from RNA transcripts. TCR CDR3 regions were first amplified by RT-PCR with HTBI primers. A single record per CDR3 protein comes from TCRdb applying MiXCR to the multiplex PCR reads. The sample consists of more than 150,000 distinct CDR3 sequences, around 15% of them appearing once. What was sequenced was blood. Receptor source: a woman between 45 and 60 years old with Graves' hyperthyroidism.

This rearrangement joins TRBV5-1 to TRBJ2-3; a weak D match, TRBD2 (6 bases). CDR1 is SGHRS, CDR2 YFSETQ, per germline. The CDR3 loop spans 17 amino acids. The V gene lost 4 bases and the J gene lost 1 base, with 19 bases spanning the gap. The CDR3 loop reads CASSGVGGAGGTDTQYF. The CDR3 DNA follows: TGCGCCAGCAGCGGCGTCGGCGGGGCCGGGGGCACAGATACGCAGTATTTT.

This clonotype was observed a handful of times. The CDR3 loop is CATSRDLQTHTF. CDR3 sequence (DNA): TGTGCCACCAGCAGAGATCTCCAGACCCACACCTTC. The rearrangement joins TRBV15 to TRBJ1-2; the D is unclear. Germline V gene sequence: CDR1 LNHNV, CDR2 YYDKDF (reference sequence). The V end lost 0 bases, the J end lost 12 bases, and 11 bases lay between the germline ends. The CDR3 spans 12 residues.

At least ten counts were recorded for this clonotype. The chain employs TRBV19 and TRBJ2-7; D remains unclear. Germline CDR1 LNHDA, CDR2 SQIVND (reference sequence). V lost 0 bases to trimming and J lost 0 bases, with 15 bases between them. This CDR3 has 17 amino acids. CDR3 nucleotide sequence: TGTGCCAGTAGTATAGACCCAGCCCGGGTTAACTCCTACGAGCAGTACTTC. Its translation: CASSIDPARVNSYEQYF.

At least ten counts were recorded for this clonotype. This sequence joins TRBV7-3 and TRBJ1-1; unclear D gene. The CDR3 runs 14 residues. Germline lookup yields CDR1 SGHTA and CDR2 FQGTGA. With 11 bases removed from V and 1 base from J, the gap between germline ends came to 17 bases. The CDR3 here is CARVIGLWNTEAFF. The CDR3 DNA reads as TGTGCCCGCGTTATAGGGCTGTGGAACACTGAAGCTTTCTTT.

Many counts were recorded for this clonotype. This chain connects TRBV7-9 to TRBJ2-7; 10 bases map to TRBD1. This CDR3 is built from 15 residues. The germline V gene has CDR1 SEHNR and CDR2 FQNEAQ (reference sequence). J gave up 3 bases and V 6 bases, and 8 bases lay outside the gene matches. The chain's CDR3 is CASSNRDRGIYEQYF. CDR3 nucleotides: TGTGCCAGCAGTAACCGGGACAGGGGTATCTACGAGCAGTACTTC.

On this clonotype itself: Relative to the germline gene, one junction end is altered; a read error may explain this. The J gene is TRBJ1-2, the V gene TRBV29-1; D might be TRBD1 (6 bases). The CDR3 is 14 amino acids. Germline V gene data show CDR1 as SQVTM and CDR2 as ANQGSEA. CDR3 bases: TGCGGCGTACCCGAGGGGGGGGGGAACTATGGCTACACCTTC. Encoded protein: CGVPEGGGNYGYTF.

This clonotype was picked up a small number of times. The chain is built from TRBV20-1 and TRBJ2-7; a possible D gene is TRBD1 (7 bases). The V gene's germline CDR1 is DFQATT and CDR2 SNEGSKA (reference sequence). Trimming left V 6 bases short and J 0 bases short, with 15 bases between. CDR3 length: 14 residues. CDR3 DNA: TGCAGTGCGCGGGACAGCACCTTCTCCTACGAGCAGTACTTC. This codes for CSARDSTFSYEQYF.

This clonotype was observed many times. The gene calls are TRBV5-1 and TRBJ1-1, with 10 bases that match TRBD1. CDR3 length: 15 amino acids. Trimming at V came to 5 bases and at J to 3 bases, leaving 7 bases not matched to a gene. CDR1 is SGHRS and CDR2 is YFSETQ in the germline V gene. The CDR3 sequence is CASRIAGQGDTEAFF. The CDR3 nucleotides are TGCGCCAGCAGAATTGCCGGACAGGGGGACACTGAAGCTTTCTTT. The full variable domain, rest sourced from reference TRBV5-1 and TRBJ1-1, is KAGVTQTPRYLIKTRGQQVTLSCSPISGHRSVSWYQQTPGQGLQFLFEYFSETQRNKGNFPGRFSGRQFSNSRSEMNVSTLELGDSALYLCASRIAGQGDTEAFFGQGTRLTVV.

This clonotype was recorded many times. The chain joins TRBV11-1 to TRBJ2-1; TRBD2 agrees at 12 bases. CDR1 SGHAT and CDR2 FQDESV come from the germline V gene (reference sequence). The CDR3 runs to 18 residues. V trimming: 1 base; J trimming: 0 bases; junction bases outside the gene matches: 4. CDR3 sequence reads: CASSLGLAGASSYNEQFF. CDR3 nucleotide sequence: TGTGCCAGCAGCTTAGGACTAGCGGGGGCGAGCTCCTACAATGAGCAGTTCTTC.

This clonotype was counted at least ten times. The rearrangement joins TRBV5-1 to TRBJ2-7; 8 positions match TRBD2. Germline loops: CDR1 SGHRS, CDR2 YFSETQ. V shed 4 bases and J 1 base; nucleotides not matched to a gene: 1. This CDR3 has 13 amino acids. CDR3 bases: TGCGCCAGCAGCGAGCGGGAGTCCTACGAGCAGTACTTC. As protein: CASSERESYEQYF.